Each of the 13 T cell receptor beta chains below was sequenced from the same sample in a study of cytomegalovirus exposure and HLA in healthy donors. Primers for the PCR totalled 60 Vbeta and 13 Jbeta. Assay: immunoSEQ multiplex PCR; the TCRdb copy retains only in-frame clones and omits some. This sample has fewer than 140,000 clones, with approximately 70% found just once. The sample consisted of PBMCs. These receptors were collected from a boy aged 5-17 years in good health and CMV-seronegative.

The V call is TRBV29-1, the J call TRBJ2-7; a weak D match, TRBD1 (5 bases). V was clipped by 7 bases and J by 3 bases, with 10 bases between them. Germline values: CDR1 SQVTM, CDR2 ANQGSEA. This CDR3 has 11 residues. CDR3 in amino acids: CSAIGVYEQYF. The CDR3 DNA sequence: TGCAGCGCCATAGGGGTCTACGAGCAGTACTTC.

The chain links TRBV28 to TRBJ2-1; 8 bases match TRBD2. The germline V gene has CDR1 MDHEN and CDR2 SYDVKM. The V segment lost 6 bases and the J segment 9 bases; nucleotides outside the gene matches: 4. The CDR3 covers 12 residues. The CDR3 loop reads CASSPREGEQFF. CDR3 coding DNA: TGTGCCAGCAGCCCCCGGGAGGGTGAGCAGTTCTTC.

V usage is TRBV4-2 and J usage is TRBJ2-7, with D perhaps matching TRBD2 (6 bases). CDR1 is LGHNA and CDR2 is YNFKEQ in the germline V gene. V was clipped by 3 bases and J by 5 bases, with 17 bases between them. The CDR3 sequence is 15 residues long. CDR3: CASSQAEGRGHEQYF. The CDR3 bases are TGTGCCAGCAGCCAGGCGGAGGGACGGGGCCACGAGCAGTACTTC.

This clone came up once. The chain links TRBV28 to TRBJ2-6; tentatively, D is TRBD2 (5 bases). Germline assignment: CDR1 MDHEN and CDR2 SYDVKM. CDR3 length: 15 residues. Trimming shortened V by 9 bases and J by 0 bases, and 12 bases separated the two germline ends. CDR3 amino acids: CASTPAGSGANVLTF. The CDR3 nucleotides read TGTGCCAGTACACCGGCGGGCTCTGGGGCCAACGTCCTGACTTTC.

V usage is TRBV6-1 and J usage is TRBJ2-5, with 7 bases that match TRBD2. In germline, CDR1 is MNHNS, CDR2 SASEGT. Germline trimming cut 3 bases from V and 0 bases from J; bases unmatched to any gene: 4. The CDR3 loop spans 15 amino acids. Here the CDR3 reads CASSEGAGYQETQYF. CDR3 DNA sequence: TGTGCCAGCAGTGAGGGAGCGGGGTACCAAGAGACCCAGTACTTC.

This chain joins TRBV10-3 and TRBJ2-7; tentative D call: TRBD2 (6 bases). The CDR3 extends over 14 amino acids. Germline V gene lookup returns CDR1 ENHRY and CDR2 SYGVKD. The V and J ends lost 0 bases and 3 bases respectively, with 9 bases between them. Here the CDR3 reads CAISESTGDYEQYF. CDR3 DNA: TGTGCCATCAGTGAGTCGACGGGGGACTACGAGCAGTACTTC.

The rearrangement uses TRBV7-2 and TRBJ1-5, with D unresolved. Germline CDR1 and CDR2: SGHTA and FQGNSA. Deletions cut 2 bases from V and 6 bases from J, with 8 bases between. This CDR3 spans 13 amino acids. The CDR3 protein is CASSLLGGQPQHF. The CDR3 DNA reads as TGTGCCAGCAGCTTACTTGGAGGTCAGCCCCAGCATTTT.

This clone has just a few counts. The V call is TRBV19, the J call TRBJ1-4; TRBD1 might be the D (6 bases). This CDR3 spans 15 amino acids. V lost 3 bases and J 8 bases, leaving 16 bases between the germline ends. CDR1 LNHDA and CDR2 SQIVND come from the germline V gene (reference sequence). CDR3 sequence: CASSIARGRREKLFF. As DNA, the CDR3 is TGTGCCAGTAGTATTGCCAGGGGAAGGAGAGAAAAACTGTTTTTT.

This clone came up a few times. This chain uses TRBV6-5 with TRBJ1-4, with 9 bases aligning to TRBD1. The CDR3 is made up of 13 amino acids. The trim removed 5 bases at V and 10 bases at J, leaving 5 bases unmatched. Germline CDR1 is MNHEY and CDR2 is SVGAGI. The CDR3 DNA reads TGTGCCAGCAGTCGGGGACAGGGCGGAAAACTGTTTTTT. Protein sequence: CASSRGQGGKLFF.

The J gene is TRBJ2-5, the V gene TRBV10-1, with TRBD2 matching 7 bases. V was pared by 6 bases and J by 2 bases, with 6 bases of the junction left unmatched. The CDR3 loop spans 14 amino acids. Per germline, CDR1 WNHNN and CDR2 SYGVQD (reference sequence). CDR3: CASSPGTKQETQYF. CDR3 nucleotides: TGCGCCAGCAGCCCCGGGACTAAGCAAGAGACCCAGTACTTC.

This clone was seen more than once but under ten times. This chain uses TRBV30 with TRBJ2-5; 9 bases are shared with TRBD2. In germline, CDR1 is GTSNPN, CDR2 SVGIG (reference sequence). V lost 0 bases and J lost 4; bases outside the gene matches: 6. The CDR3 length is 15 residues. CDR3 protein: CAWSVAGGRGETQYF. The DNA of the CDR3 is TGTGCCTGGAGTGTAGCGGGCGGGAGGGGAGAGACCCAGTACTTC. The entire variable domain, with the rest obtained from reference TRBV30 and TRBJ2-5, is as follows: SQTIHQWPATLVQPVGSPLSLECTVEGTSNPNLYWYRQAAGRGLQLLFYSVGIGQISSEVPQNLSASRPQDRQFILSSKKLLLSDSGFYLCAWSVAGGRGETQYFGPGTRLLVL.

The J gene is TRBJ1-5, the V gene TRBV5-6; weak D call: TRBD1 (5 bases). This CDR3 is 14 amino acids long. With 0 bases removed from V and 1 base from J, the gap between germline ends came to 5 bases. Germline loops: CDR1 SGHDT, CDR2 YYEEEE. Here the CDR3 DNA reads TGTGCCAGCAGCTTGGGACAGAGCAATCAGCCCCAGCATTTT. Translation gives CASSLGQSNQPQHF.

DNA for the CDR3: TGTGCCAGTAGTATAATTTTTAGGGACAGGTTCTGGAGCAATCAGCCCCAGCATTTT. Translated, it gives CASSIIFRDRFWSNQPQHF. The gene calls are TRBV19 and TRBJ1-5; 8 nucleotides line up with TRBD1. The CDR3 has 19 amino acids. J was trimmed by 1 base and V by 2 bases; bases with no gene match: 13. CDR1 is LNHDA and CDR2 is SQIVND in the germline V gene (reference sequence). Filled out from reference TRBV19 and TRBJ1-5, the complete variable domain reads DGGITQSPKYLFRKEGQNVTLSCEQNLNHDAMYWYRQDPGQGLRLIYYSQIVNDFQKGDIAEGYSVSREKKESFPLTVTSAQKNPTAFYLCASSIIFRDRFWSNQPQHFGDGTRLSIL.